Each of the 11 T cell receptor beta chains below was sequenced from the same sample in a study of cytomegalovirus exposure and HLA in healthy donors. PCR used 60 Vbeta primers and 13 Jbeta primers. Measured with immunoSEQ multiplex PCR; TCRdb has only the in-frame clones, and not every one. The profile shows 180,000 or so clones, 70% to 80% of them singletons. Input material: PBMCs. All receptors come from a woman aged 60-75 years in good health and CMV-seropositive.

The chain carries TRBV28 and TRBJ1-5; 8 positions agree with TRBD1. Looked up from germline, CDR1 is MDHEN and CDR2 is SYDVKM. V was pared by 2 bases and J by 11 bases, with 5 bases of the junction left unmatched. The CDR3 extends over 13 amino acids. The CDR3 region has the DNA TGTGCCAGCAGTTTAGGAGACAGGGGTTCCCAGCATTTT. This sequence encodes CASSLGDRGSQHF.

The chain has TRBV23-1 and TRBJ1-3; possible D gene TRBD1, 5 bases. TRBV23-1 is placed among ORFs of uncertain function. V dropped 0 bases and J dropped 0 bases, with 15 bases sitting between them. The CDR3 covers 18 residues. CDR3 DNA: TGCGCCAGCAGTCAATCCCCCGGGGGGGGAGTCTCTGGAAACACCATATATTTT. This gives the protein CASSQSPGGGVSGNTIYF.

The V and J genes are TRBV18 and TRBJ2-5; 10 positions match TRBD1. Per the germline V gene, CDR1 is KGHSH and CDR2 is LQKENI. The V segment lost 3 bases and the J segment 1 base; nucleotides outside the gene matches: 5. The CDR3 runs to 16 residues. The CDR3 DNA reads as TGTGCCAGCTCACCGAGACAGGGGGCCGCCCAAGAGACCCAGTACTTC. Amino acid sequence: CASSPRQGAAQETQYF.

The chain is built from TRBV5-1 and TRBJ1-1; perhaps TRBD1 as D (5 bases). V dropped 2 bases and J dropped 5 bases, with 10 bases sitting between them. CDR1 SGHRS and CDR2 YFSETQ come from the germline V gene. CDR3 length: 13 amino acids. The CDR3 bases are TGCGCCAGCAGCTTAGGGGTTTCGACTGAAGCTTTCTTT. This encodes CASSLGVSTEAFF.

The CDR3 DNA sequence: TGTGCCATCAGTGAACAACTAGCGGGGGTCCAAGAGACCCAGTACTTC. Its protein is CAISEQLAGVQETQYF. The rearrangement uses TRBV10-3 and TRBJ2-5, with TRBD2 identical over 11 bases. Germline V gene sequence: CDR1 ENHRY, CDR2 SYGVKD. The length of the CDR3 is 16 residues. V lost 3 bases, J lost 1 base, and 4 bases stayed unmatched.

The chain carries TRBV19 and TRBJ1-3; D might be TRBD1 (5 bases). The CDR3 has 15 residues. V was shortened by 6 bases and J by 2 bases, with 14 bases between the two germline ends. Germline V gene sequence: CDR1 LNHDA, CDR2 SQIVND (reference sequence). The CDR3 region has the DNA TGTGCCAGTAGACGGGGGAATGAGGCTGGAAACACCATATATTTT. It translates to CASRRGNEAGNTIYF. Complete variable domain (other parts from reference TRBV19 and TRBJ1-3): DGGITQSPKYLFRKEGQNVTLSCEQNLNHDAMYWYRQDPGQGLRLIYYSQIVNDFQKGDIAEGYSVSREKKESFPLTVTSAQKNPTAFYLCASRRGNEAGNTIYFGEGSWLTVV.

This sequence joins TRBV2 and TRBJ2-7; TRBD1 aligns across 8 bases. CDR1 and CDR2 from the germline V gene are SNHLY and FYNNEI. This CDR3 comprises 16 residues. Unmatched junction bases numbered 8, after V lost 4 bases and J lost 0 bases. The DNA for the CDR3 is TGTGCCAGCAGTGCCGGGACAGGATACTCCTCCTACGAGCAGTACTTC. Amino acids: CASSAGTGYSSYEQYF.

The rearrangement uses TRBV9 and TRBJ2-2, with TRBD2 matching 8 bases. The V segment lost 0 bases and the J segment 5 bases; nucleotides outside the gene matches: 6. CDR3 length: 16 residues. The germline V gene encodes CDR1 SGDLS and CDR2 YYNGEE. In nucleotides, the CDR3 is TGTGCCAGCAGCGTAGGGGCGGGGGGCCTTACCGGGGAGCTGTTTTTT. Protein: CASSVGAGGLTGELFF.

For this clone: This sample also contains other DNA sequences that code for the same CDR3. The chain employs TRBV28 and TRBJ2-5, with D maybe TRBD1 (7 bases). Trimming shortened V by 2 bases and J by 5 bases, and 15 bases separated the two germline ends. This CDR3 contains 15 residues. In germline, CDR1 is MDHEN, CDR2 SYDVKM. The CDR3 reads CASSLPTGAGETQYF. CDR3 DNA: TGTGCCAGCAGTTTACCCACAGGGGCGGGGGAGACCCAGTACTTC.

The chain links TRBV5-3 to TRBJ2-2; 10 nucleotides match TRBD2. TRBV5-3 carries the ORF label, with uncertain function. The J segment lost 5 bases and the V segment lost 2 bases, leaving 3 bases of the junction unmatched. The CDR3 has 15 residues. CDR3 protein: CARSLLAGKTGELFF. The CDR3 DNA follows: TGTGCCAGAAGCTTACTAGCGGGGAAGACCGGGGAGCTGTTTTTT.

This clone has only a few counts. The rearrangement joins TRBV12-5 to TRBJ2-7; D remains unclear. The germline V gene has CDR1 LGHNT and CDR2 FRNRAP. This CDR3 spans 13 amino acids. V was cut by 2 bases and J by 6 bases, with 11 bases left in between. CDR3 sequence reads: CASGLSPNSEQYF. As DNA, the CDR3 is TGTGCTAGTGGTTTGTCCCCGAATAGCGAGCAGTACTTC.